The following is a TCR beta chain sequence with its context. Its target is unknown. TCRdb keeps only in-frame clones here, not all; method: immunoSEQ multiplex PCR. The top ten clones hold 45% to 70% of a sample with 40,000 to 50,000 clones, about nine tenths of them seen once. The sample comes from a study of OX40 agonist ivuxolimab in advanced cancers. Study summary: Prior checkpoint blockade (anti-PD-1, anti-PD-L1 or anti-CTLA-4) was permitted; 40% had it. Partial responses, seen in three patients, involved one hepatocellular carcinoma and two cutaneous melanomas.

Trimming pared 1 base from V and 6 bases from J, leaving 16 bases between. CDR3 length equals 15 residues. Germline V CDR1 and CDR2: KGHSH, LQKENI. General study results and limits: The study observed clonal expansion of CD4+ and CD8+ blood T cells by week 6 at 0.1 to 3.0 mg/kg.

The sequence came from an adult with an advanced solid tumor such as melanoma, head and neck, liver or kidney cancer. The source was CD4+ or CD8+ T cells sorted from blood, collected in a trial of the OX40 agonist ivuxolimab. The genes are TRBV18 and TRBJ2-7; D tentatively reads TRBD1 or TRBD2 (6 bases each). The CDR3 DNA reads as TGTGCCAGCTCACCACTTCAGGGAGAGGGGGGCGAGCAGTACTTC. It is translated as CASSPLQGEGGEQYF.